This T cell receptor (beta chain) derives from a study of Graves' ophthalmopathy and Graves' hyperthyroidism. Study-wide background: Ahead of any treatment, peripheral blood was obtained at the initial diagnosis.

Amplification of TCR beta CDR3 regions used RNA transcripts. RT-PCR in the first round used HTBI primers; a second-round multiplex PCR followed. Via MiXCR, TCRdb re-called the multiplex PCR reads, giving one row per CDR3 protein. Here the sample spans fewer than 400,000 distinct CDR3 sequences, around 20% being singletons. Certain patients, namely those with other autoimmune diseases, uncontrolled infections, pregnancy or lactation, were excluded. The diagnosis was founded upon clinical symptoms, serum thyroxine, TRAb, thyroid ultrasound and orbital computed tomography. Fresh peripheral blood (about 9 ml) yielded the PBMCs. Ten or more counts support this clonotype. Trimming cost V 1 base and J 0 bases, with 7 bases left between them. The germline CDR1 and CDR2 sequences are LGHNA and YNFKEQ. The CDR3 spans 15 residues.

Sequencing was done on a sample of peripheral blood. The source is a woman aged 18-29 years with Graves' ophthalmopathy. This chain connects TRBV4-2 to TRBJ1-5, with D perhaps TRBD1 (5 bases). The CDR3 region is CASSQGGYSNQPQHF. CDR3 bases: TGTGCCAGCAGCCAAGGGGGGTATAGCAATCAGCCCCAGCATTTT.